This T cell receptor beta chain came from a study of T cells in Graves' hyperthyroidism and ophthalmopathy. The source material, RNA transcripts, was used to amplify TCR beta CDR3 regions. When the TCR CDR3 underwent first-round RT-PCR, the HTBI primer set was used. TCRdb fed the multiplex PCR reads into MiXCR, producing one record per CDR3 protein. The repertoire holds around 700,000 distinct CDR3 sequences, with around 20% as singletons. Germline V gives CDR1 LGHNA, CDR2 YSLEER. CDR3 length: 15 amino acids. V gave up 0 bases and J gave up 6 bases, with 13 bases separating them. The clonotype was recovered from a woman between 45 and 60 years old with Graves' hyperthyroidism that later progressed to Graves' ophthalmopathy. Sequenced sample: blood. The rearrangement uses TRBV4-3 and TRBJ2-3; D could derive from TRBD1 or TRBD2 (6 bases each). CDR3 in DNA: TGCGCCAGCAGCCAAGATGGGGGGCCGGTGGATACGCAGTATTTT. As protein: CASSQDGGPVDTQYF.